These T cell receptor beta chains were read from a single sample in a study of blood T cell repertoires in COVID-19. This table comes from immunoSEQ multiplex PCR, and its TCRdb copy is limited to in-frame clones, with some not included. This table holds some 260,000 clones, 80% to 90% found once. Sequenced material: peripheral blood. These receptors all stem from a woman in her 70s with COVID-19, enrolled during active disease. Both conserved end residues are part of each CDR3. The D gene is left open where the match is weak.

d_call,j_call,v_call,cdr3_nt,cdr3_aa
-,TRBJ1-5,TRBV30,TGTGCCTGGACACAACAGGGCGGCCAGCCCCAGCATTTT,CAWTQQGGQPQHF
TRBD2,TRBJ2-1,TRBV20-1,TGCAGTGCTAGTCAGCGGGAGGGCCGCAATGAGCAGTTCTTC,CSASQREGRNEQFF
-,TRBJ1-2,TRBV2,TGTGCCAGCAGTGTCACAGGGTTAATTGGCTACACCTTC,CASSVTGLIGYTF
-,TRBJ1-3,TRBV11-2,TGTGCCAGCAGCTTAATCGGGATGAACACCATATATTTT,CASSLIGMNTIYF
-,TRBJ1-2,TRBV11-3,TGTGCCAGCAGCTTAGAAGGGGTGATGGGCTACACCTTC,CASSLEGVMGYTF
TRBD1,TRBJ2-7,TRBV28,TGTGCCAGCAGTATCTGGGACAGGGACGAGCAGTACTTC,CASSIWDRDEQYF
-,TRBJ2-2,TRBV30,TGTGCCTGGAGGAGCGGGTGGATCGGGGAGCTGTTTTTT,CAWRSGWIGELFF
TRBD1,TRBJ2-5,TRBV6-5,TGTGCCAGCAGTAGGGACAGCTACAGGGAGACCCAGTACTTC,CASSRDSYRETQYF
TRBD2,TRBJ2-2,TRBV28,TGTGCCAGCAGGGGGACTAGCGGGGGCACCGGGGAGCTGTTTTTT,CASRGTSGGTGELFF
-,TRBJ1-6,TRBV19,TGTGCCAGTAGTATTGGACAGAATAATTCACCCCTCCACTTT,CASSIGQNNSPLHF
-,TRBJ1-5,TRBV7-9,TGTGCCAGCAGCTTAGGGAGGGATCAGCCCCAGCATTTT,CASSLGRDQPQHF
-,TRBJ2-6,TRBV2,TGTGCCAGCAGTGTAAGGGGTTTCCCCTCTGGGGCCAACGTCCTGACTTTC,CASSVRGFPSGANVLTF
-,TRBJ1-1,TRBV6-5,TGTGCCAGCAATCCTTGGAGGAGGGCCACTGAAGCTTTCTTT,CASNPWRRATEAFF
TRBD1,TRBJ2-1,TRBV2,TGTGCCAGCAGTCGGGACAGGATGGTCGATGAGCAGTTCTTC,CASSRDRMVDEQFF
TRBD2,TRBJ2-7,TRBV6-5,TGTGCCAGCAGCCTCGGGACTAGCGGGACCGAGCAGTACTTC,CASSLGTSGTEQYF
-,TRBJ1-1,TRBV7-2,TGTGCCAGCAGCTTAGCATCAGGGTTTGGCACTGAAGCTTTCTTT,CASSLASGFGTEAFF
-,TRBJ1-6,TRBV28,TGTGCCAGCAGTTTCGGGGTCATGAATTCACCCCTCCACTTT,CASSFGVMNSPLHF